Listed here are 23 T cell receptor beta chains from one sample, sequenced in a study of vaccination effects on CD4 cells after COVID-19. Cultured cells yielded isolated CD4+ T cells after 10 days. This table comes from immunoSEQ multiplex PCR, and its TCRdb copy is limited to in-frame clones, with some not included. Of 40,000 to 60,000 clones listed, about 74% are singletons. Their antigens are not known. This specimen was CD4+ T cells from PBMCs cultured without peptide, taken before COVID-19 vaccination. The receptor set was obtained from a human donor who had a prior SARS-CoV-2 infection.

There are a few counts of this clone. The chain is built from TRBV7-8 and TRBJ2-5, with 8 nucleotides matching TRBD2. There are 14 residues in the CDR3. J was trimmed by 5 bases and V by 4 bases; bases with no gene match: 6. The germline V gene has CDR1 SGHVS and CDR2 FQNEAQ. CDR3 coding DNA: TGTGCCAGCAGCTCGGGGGGGCCGGTTGAGACCCAGTACTTC. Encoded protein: CASSSGGPVETQYF.

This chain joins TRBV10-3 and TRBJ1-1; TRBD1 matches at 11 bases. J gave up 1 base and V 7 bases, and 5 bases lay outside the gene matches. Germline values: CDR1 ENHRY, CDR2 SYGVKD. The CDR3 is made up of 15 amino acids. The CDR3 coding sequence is TGTGCCATCACCGGGACAGGGGGGAAGAACACTGAAGCTTTCTTT. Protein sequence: CAITGTGGKNTEAFF.

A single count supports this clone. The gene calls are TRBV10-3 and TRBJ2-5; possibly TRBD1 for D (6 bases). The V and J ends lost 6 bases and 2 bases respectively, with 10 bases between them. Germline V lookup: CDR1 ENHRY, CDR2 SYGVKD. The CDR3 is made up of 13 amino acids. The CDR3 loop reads CAIRGQTQETQYF. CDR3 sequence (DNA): TGTGCCATCAGAGGACAGACTCAAGAGACCCAGTACTTC.

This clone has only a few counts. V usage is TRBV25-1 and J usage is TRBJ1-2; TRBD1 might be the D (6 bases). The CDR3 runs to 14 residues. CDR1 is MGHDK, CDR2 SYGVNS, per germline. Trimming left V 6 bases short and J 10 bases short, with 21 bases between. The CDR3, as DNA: TGTGCCAGCAGCACAAGCAGGGGTGGCCCCTACTACACCTTC. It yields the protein CASSTSRGGPYYTF.

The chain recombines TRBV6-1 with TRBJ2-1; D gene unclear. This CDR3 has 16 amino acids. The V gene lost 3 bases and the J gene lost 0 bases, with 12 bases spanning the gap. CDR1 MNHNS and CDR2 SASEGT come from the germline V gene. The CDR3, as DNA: TGTGCCAGCAGTGACGTGGGGTTGAGCTCCTACAATGAGCAGTTCTTC. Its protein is CASSDVGLSSYNEQFF.

The CDR3 here is CASSQPNYNEQFF. CDR3 nucleotide sequence: TGTGCCAGCAGCCAACCAAACTACAATGAGCAGTTCTTC. V is TRBV3-1 (or the pseudogene TRBV3-2) and J is TRBJ2-1; D is unresolved. Per germline, CDR1 LGHDT and CDR2 YNNKEL (reference sequence). This CDR3 comprises 13 residues. The germline V and J ends were trimmed by 2 bases and 3 bases, with 5 bases remaining between them.

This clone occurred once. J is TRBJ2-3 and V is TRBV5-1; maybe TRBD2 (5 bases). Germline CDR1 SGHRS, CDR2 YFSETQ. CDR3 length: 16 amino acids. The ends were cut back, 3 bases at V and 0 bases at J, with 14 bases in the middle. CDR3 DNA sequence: TGCGCCAGCAGCTCCTGGAGTAGCGTAAGCACAGATACGCAGTATTTT. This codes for CASSSWSSVSTDTQYF. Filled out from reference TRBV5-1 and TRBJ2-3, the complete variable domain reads KAGVTQTPRYLIKTRGQQVTLSCSPISGHRSVSWYQQTPGQGLQFLFEYFSETQRNKGNFPGRFSGRQFSNSRSEMNVSTLELGDSALYLCASSSWSSVSTDTQYFGPGTRLTVL.

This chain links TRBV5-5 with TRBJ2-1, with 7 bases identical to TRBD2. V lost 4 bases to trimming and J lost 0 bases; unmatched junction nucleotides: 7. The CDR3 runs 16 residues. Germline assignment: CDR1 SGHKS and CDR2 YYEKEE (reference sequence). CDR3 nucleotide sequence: TGTGCCAGCAGCCCCGGGGTAGCGGGCTCCTACAATGAGCAGTTCTTC. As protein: CASSPGVAGSYNEQFF.

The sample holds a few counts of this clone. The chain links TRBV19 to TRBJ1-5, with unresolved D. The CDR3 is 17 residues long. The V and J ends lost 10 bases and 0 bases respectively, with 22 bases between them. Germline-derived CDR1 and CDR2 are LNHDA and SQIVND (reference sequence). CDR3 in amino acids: CATRGDSGDYSNQPQHF. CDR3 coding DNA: TGTGCCACCCGGGGTGATTCGGGAGATTATAGCAATCAGCCCCAGCATTTT.

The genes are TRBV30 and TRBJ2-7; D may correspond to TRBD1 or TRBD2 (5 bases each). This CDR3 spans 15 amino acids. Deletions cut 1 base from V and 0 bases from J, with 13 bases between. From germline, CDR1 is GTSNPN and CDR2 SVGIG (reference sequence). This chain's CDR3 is CAWSGGFKSSYEQYF. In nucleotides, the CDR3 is TGTGCCTGGAGTGGGGGGTTCAAAAGCTCCTACGAGCAGTACTTC. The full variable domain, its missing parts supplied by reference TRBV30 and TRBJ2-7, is SQTIHQWPATLVQPVGSPLSLECTVEGTSNPNLYWYRQAAGRGLQLLFYSVGIGQISSEVPQNLSASRPQDRQFILSSKKLLLSDSGFYLCAWSGGFKSSYEQYFGPGTRLTVT.

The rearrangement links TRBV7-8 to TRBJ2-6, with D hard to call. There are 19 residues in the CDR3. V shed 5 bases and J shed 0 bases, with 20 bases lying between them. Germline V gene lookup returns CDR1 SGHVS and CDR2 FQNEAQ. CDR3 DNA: TGTGCCAGCAGCCCCCCACTTTTGGCGGCGTTCTCTGGGGCCAACGTCCTGACTTTC. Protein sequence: CASSPPLLAAFSGANVLTF.

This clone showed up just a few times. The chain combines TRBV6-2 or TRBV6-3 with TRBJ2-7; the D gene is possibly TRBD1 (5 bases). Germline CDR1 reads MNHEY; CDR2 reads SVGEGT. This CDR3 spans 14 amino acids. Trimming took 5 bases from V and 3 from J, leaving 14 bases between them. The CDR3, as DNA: TGTGCCAGCAGTCCCGACAGCCGAGGCTACGAGCAGTACTTC. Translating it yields CASSPDSRGYEQYF.

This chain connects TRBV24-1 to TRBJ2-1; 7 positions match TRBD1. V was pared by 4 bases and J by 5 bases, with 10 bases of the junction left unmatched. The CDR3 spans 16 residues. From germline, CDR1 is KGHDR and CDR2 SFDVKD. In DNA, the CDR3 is TGTGCCACCAGTGACCCGACACCGCAGGGGGACAATGAGCAGTTCTTC. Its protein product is CATSDPTPQGDNEQFF.

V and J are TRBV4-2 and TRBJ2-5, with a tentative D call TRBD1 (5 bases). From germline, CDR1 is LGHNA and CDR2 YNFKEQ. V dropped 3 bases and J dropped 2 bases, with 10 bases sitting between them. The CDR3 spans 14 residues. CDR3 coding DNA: TGTGCCAGCAGCCAGTTAACAGGTCAAGAGACCCAGTACTTC. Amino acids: CASSQLTGQETQYF.

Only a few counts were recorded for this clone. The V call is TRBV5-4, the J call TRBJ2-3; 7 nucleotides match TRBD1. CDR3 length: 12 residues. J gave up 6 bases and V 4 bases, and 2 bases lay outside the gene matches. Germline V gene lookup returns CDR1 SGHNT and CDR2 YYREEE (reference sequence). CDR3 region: CASSIQGDTQYF. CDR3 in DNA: TGTGCCAGCAGCATACAGGGGGATACGCAGTATTTT.

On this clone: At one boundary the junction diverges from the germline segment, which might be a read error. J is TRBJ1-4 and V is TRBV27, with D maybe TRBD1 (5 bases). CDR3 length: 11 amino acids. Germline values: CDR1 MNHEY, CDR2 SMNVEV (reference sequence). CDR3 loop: CASKMPGRESF. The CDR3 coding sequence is TGTGCCAGCAAAATGCCGGGACGGGAGAGTTTT.

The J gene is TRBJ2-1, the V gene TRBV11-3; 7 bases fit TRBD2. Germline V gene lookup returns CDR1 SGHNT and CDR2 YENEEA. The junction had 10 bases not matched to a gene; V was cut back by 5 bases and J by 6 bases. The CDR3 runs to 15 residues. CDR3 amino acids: CASSTRTRWSNEQFF. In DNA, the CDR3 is TGTGCCAGCAGCACCAGGACTAGGTGGAGCAATGAGCAGTTCTTC.

The CDR3 nucleotides are TGTGCCAGCAGGGGACACGGGACTGGTACTGAAGCTTTCTTT. Its protein is CASRGHGTGTEAFF. V and J are TRBV28 and TRBJ1-1, with a tentative D call TRBD1 (6 bases). Trimming left V 6 bases short and J 5 bases short, with 16 bases between. Germline V CDR1 and CDR2: MDHEN, SYDVKM. The CDR3 runs 14 residues.

The CDR3 DNA follows: TGTGCCAGCAGCTTAAACCAGGGAGATGGCTACACCTTC. This sequence encodes CASSLNQGDGYTF. This rearrangement joins TRBV7-3 to TRBJ1-2, with D possibly TRBD1 on 5 matching bases. With 1 base removed from V and 6 bases from J, the gap between germline ends came to 9 bases. CDR1 is SGHTA, CDR2 FQGTGA, per germline. The CDR3 totals 13 residues.

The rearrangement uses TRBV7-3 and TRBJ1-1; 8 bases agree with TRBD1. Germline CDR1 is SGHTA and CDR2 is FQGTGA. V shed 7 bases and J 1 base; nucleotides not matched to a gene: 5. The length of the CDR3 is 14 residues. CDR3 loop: CASTPGTGNTEAFF. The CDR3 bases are TGTGCCAGCACCCCCGGGACAGGGAACACTGAAGCTTTCTTT.

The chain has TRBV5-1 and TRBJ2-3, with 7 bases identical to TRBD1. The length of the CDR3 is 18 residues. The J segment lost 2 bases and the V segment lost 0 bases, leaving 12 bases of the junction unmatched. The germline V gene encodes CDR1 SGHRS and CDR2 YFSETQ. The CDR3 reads CASSLGGREGATTDTQYF. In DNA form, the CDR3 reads TGCGCCAGCAGCTTGGGTGGTCGAGAGGGGGCGACCACAGATACGCAGTATTTT.

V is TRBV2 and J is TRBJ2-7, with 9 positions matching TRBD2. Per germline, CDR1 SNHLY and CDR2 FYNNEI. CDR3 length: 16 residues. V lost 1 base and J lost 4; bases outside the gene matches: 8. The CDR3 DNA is TGTGCCAGCAGTGAAGTTAAAGCGGGAGGTAGTTACGAGCAGTACTTC. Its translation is CASSEVKAGGSYEQYF.

CDR3 DNA: TGCGCCAGCAGCCTTCGTGGGGATTCGGGGGAGCTGTTTTTT. It is translated as CASSLRGDSGELFF. The chain links TRBV5-1 to TRBJ2-2; D gene unclear. Trimming shortened V by 4 bases and J by 8 bases, and 15 bases separated the two germline ends. The germline CDR1 and CDR2 sequences are SGHRS and YFSETQ. This CDR3 is built from 14 residues.